The 9 T cell receptor beta chains given below trace back to one sample, sequenced in a study of CD8+CD57+ T cells in acquired aplastic anemia. According to the study, genomic DNA was the template for TCR beta VDJ and CDR3 profiling. TCRdb independently ran MiXCR on the reads; one entry per CDR3 protein. The table shows approximately 200,000 distinct CDR3 sequences, with roughly half occurring only once. Sequenced: sorted CD4+, CD8+, or CD8+CD57+ T cells (not recorded which) from PBMCs. These receptors were taken from a human donor in good health, serving as a control.

This clonotype was counted many times. The V gene is TRBV6-1, the J gene TRBJ1-5, with TRBD1 identical over 10 bases. The CDR3 is 16 amino acids. Losses at the gene ends were 8 bases for V and 1 base for J; bases not matched to a gene: 8. Germline lookup yields CDR1 MNHNS and CDR2 SASEGT. The CDR3 loop is CASLDRGRWSNQPQHF. As DNA, the CDR3 is TGTGCCAGCCTTGACAGGGGGCGATGGAGCAATCAGCCCCAGCATTTT.

This chain uses TRBV25-1 with TRBJ2-5; a weak D match, TRBD1 (6 bases). Germline-derived CDR1 and CDR2 are MGHDK and SYGVNS. The CDR3 extends over 15 amino acids. The germline V and J ends were trimmed by 6 bases and 9 bases, with 23 bases remaining between them. CDR3 sequence (DNA): TGTGCCAGCAGCTTCGGTCCCAGGGGCCCTTGGGCCCAGTACTTC. This codes for CASSFGPRGPWAQYF.

This clonotype was found a few times. The missing conserved phenylalanine or tryptophan at the end of this CDR3 makes a read error likely. In DNA, the CDR3 is TGTGTCAGCAGTGCCAGCCCCAATGGCAATCAGCCCCAGCATCTT. This gives the protein CVSSASPNGNQPQHL. The rearrangement joins TRBV2 to TRBJ1-5; D ambiguous. CDR1 SNHLY and CDR2 FYNNEI come from the germline V gene. The CDR3 has 15 amino acids.

This chain uses TRBV19 with TRBJ1-6; 7 bases align to TRBD1. The CDR3 is made up of 14 amino acids. Germline V gives CDR1 LNHDA, CDR2 SQIVND (reference sequence). Trimming removed 5 bases from V and 8 bases from J; junction bases left unmatched: 6. The CDR3 loop reads CASSVQQGDSPLHF. CDR3 nucleotides: TGTGCCAGTAGTGTACAGCAGGGGGATTCACCCCTCCACTTT.

This clonotype was detected only a few times. The chain couples TRBV4-1 to TRBJ2-7; no clear D. The germline CDR1 and CDR2 sequences are MGHRA and YSYEKL. V was cut by 0 bases and J by 2 bases, with 5 bases left in between. The CDR3 is made up of 13 amino acids. CDR3 protein: CASSQDAAYEQYF. In nucleotides, the CDR3 is TGCGCCAGCAGCCAAGATGCAGCCTACGAGCAGTACTTC.

Comment on this clonotype: The junction shows a germline mismatch at one end, possibly a read error. The J gene is TRBJ2-2, the V gene TRBV5-1; 8 bases line up with TRBD1. The CDR3 covers 14 residues. Looked up from germline, CDR1 is SGHRS and CDR2 is YFSETQ. The CDR3 spells CASSRGQGAGELFF. The CDR3 DNA reads TGTGCCAGCAGCCGAGGACAGGGTGCCGGGGAGCTGTTTTTT.

The sample holds many counts of this clonotype. J is TRBJ1-4 and V is TRBV6-5, with unresolved D. Trimming cost V 2 bases and J 5 bases, with 9 bases left between them. Germline lookup yields CDR1 MNHEY and CDR2 SVGAGI. The CDR3 contains 14 residues. The CDR3 protein is CASSYREKNEKLFF. The CDR3 DNA sequence: TGTGCCAGCAGTTACAGGGAGAAGAATGAAAAACTGTTTTTT.

There are a few counts of this clonotype. The chain couples TRBV9 to TRBJ2-7, with 8 bases identical to TRBD1. This CDR3 is 13 amino acids long. V dropped 3 bases and J dropped 4; count of bases not matched to a gene: 3. Germline CDR1 reads SGDLS; CDR2 reads YYNGEE. CDR3 sequence reads: CASSDRDRYEQYF. CDR3 nucleotide sequence: TGTGCCAGCAGCGACAGGGACAGGTACGAGCAGTACTTC.

The rearrangement links TRBV19 to TRBJ1-5, with D maybe TRBD1 (5 bases). The CDR3 runs 16 residues. Trimming stripped 5 bases from V and 2 bases from J, with 16 bases between. Germline values: CDR1 LNHDA, CDR2 SQIVND (reference sequence). The CDR3 here is CASSVGRIHCNQPQHF. The CDR3 DNA is TGTGCCAGTAGTGTGGGACGGATCCATTGCAATCAGCCCCAGCATTTT.